This T cell receptor beta chain comes out of a study of blood T cell repertoires in COVID-19. About the research overall: Cohort 3 donors counted as recovered after two negative PCRs, clearance, or resolved symptoms. Acute-phase and convalescent COVID-19 samples originated in the United States, Italy and Spain.

Allocation to cohorts depended on clinical history reported by the participants. CDR1 is MNHEY, CDR2 SVGEGT, per germline. CDR3 length: 16 amino acids. The V gene end was trimmed by 5 bases and the J gene end by 2 bases; junction bases not matched to a gene: 9. Assay used: immunoSEQ multiplex PCR; TCRdb lists only in-frame clones, some missing. The sample records around 290,000 clones, approximately 90% being singletons. This chain links TRBV6-2 or TRBV6-3 with TRBJ2-4; 7 nucleotides line up with TRBD2. This receptor was obtained from a woman aged 55-69 years in a cohort exposed to, infected with or recovered from COVID-19 (not recorded which). The material sequenced was PBMCs or T cells enriched from blood (not recorded which). The CDR3, as DNA: TGTGCCAGCAGTGAGGCGGGAGAGGGGACCAAAAACATTCAGTACTTC. This codes for CASSEAGEGTKNIQYF.